Listed below are T cell receptor beta chains from one sample, sequenced in a study of blood T cell repertoires in COVID-19. The assay was immunoSEQ multiplex PCR, and TCRdb's table has in-frame clones only and misses some. The top ten clones hold nearly 9% of a sample with about 250,000 clones, around 85% of them seen once. The sample consisted of peripheral blood. Receptors originate from a man older than 75 with acute or convalescent COVID-19. The CDR3 runs from the conserved cysteine through the conserved F or W. D genes are given only for firm matches. Expanded clones get a size class; other rows say once, few or many, or leave the size out.

v_call	j_call	clone_size	d_call	cdr3_nt	cdr3_aa
TRBV11-2	TRBJ2-1	-	TRBD2	TGTGCCAGCAGCTTTACTAGCGGGGGGGCCCATTCCCCCAATGAGCAGTTCTTC	CASSFTSGGAHSPNEQFF
TRBV10-2	TRBJ2-5	-	-	TGCGCCAGCAGTGGAACGGGTATCGAGACCCAGTACTTC	CASSGTGIETQYF
TRBV19	TRBJ2-3	-	TRBD2	TGTGCCAGTAGTAAACCCGAACTAGCGGGGGTCACAGATACGCAGTATTTT	CASSKPELAGVTDTQYF
TRBV24-1	TRBJ2-3	-	TRBD1	TGTGCCACCAGTGCCACGACAGGGGAAAGGCAGTATTTT	CATSATTGERQYF
TRBV27	TRBJ2-3	-	TRBD2	TGTGCCAGCAGTCGAGCGGGGGGATTTACAGATACGCAGTATTTT	CASSRAGGFTDTQYF
TRBV27	TRBJ2-7	few	-	TGTGCCAGCAGTCAAACGCTATACGAGCAGTACTTC	CASSQTLYEQYF
TRBV11-2	TRBJ2-1	-	TRBD2	TGTGCCAGCAGCTTGCTCGGACTAGCGGGGGGCAATGAGCAGTTCTTC	CASSLLGLAGGNEQFF
TRBV5-4	TRBJ2-7	-	TRBD2	TGTGCCAGCAGTGCTAGCGGGACACGTCTCGAGCAGTACTTC	CASSASGTRLEQYF
TRBV6-5	TRBJ1-6	-	TRBD1	TGTGCCAGCAGCCACAGGGGATCACCCCTCCACTTT	CASSHRGSPLHF
TRBV20-1	TRBJ1-1	-	-	TGCAGGTTGGGGGGAGGCACTGAAGCTTTCTTT	CRLGGGTEAFF
TRBV7-3	TRBJ1-2	-	TRBD1	TGTGCCAGCAGCTTAGGAGGGACAGGGTGGGGCTACACCTTC	CASSLGGTGWGYTF
TRBV6-1	TRBJ1-6	few	-	TGTGCCAGCAGTGATCTTACAGGGATAAGTTCACCCCTCCACTTT	CASSDLTGISSPLHF
TRBV2	TRBJ1-5	-	TRBD1	TGTGCCAGCAGTAGACAGGGGGATGGCAATCAGCCCCAGCATTTT	CASSRQGDGNQPQHF
TRBV5-1	TRBJ2-1	-	TRBD2	TGCGCCAGCAGCTTGGCCCCTCGAACGGGACTAGCGGTTCATGGGACCTACAATGAGCAGTTCTTC	CASSLAPRTGLAVHGTYNEQFF
TRBV6-5	TRBJ1-1	-	TRBD1	TGTGCCAGCAGTTACTTGAACAGGGGCGGGAACACTGAAGCTTTCTTT	CASSYLNRGGNTEAFF
TRBV30	TRBJ1-6	-	TRBD1	TGTGCCTGGAGTGAGCAGGACAGGGATTCACCCCTCCACTTT	CAWSEQDRDSPLHF
TRBV4-2	TRBJ1-4	-	TRBD1	TGTGCCAGCAGCCAAGACCTACAGGGGGATAATGAAAAACTGTTTTTT	CASSQDLQGDNEKLFF
TRBV10-3	TRBJ2-5	-	-	TGTGCCTCGAAGGGGGGGAAAGAGACCCAGTACTTC	CASKGGKETQYF
TRBV4-1	TRBJ1-2	-	TRBD1	TGCGCCAGCAGCCTCGCCCCGGACAGGGGGCTCTATGGCTACACCTTC	CASSLAPDRGLYGYTF
TRBV2	TRBJ1-6	-	TRBD1	TGTGCCAGCAGAACTGGACAGGGGCCAAGGTCACCCCTCCACTTT	CASRTGQGPRSPLHF
TRBV18	TRBJ2-1	-	TRBD1	TGTGCCAGCTCACCCGAGCCGGGACAGGGAACCTACAATGAGCAGTTCTTC	CASSPEPGQGTYNEQFF
TRBV18	TRBJ2-3	-	-	TGTGCCAGCTCACCCTCGGATACGCAGTATTTT	CASSPSDTQYF
TRBV10-3	TRBJ2-7	few	TRBD1	TGTGCCATCAGTGAGTCTCAACAGGGGGCTGGCGAGCAGTACTTC	CAISESQQGAGEQYF
TRBV7-3	TRBJ2-1	-	TRBD1	TGTGCCAGCAGCCTGACAGGGAGCAGGAATGAGCAGTTCTTC	CASSLTGSRNEQFF
TRBV4-2	TRBJ2-1	-	TRBD2	TGTGCCAGCAGCCAAGATGGTGGGACGGGGGGGGCGGCTAGGCAGTTCTTC	CASSQDGGTGGAARQFF
TRBV7-2	TRBJ2-7	-	TRBD2	TGTGCCAGCAGCTTAGCCCTAGCGGGAGACGAGCAGTACTTC	CASSLALAGDEQYF
TRBV5-4	TRBJ2-2	-	TRBD2	TGTGCCAGCACCCCGAGGGTAGCGGGAGGGAACACCGGGGAGCTGTTTTTT	CASTPRVAGGNTGELFF
TRBV3-1/TRBV3-2	TRBJ2-7	-	TRBD1	TGTGCCAGCAGCCAATCCCCGGGACAGGGCTCCTACGAGCAGTACTTC	CASSQSPGQGSYEQYF
TRBV5-1	TRBJ1-1	-	TRBD1	TGCGCCAGCAGTTTGGCAGGGGGGTTCACTGAAGCTTTCTTT	CASSLAGGFTEAFF
TRBV5-1	TRBJ2-3	-	TRBD2	TGCGCCAGCAGCCGGACTAGCGGCCAGGGAGATACGCAGTATTTT	CASSRTSGQGDTQYF
TRBV20-1	TRBJ2-7	many	-	TGCAGTGCCGGATCGGGGTCCGAGCAGTACTTC	CSAGSGSEQYF
TRBV6-1	TRBJ2-6	-	-	TGTGCCAGCAGTGAACGGGGGTTAAGCTCTGGGGCCAACGTCCTGACTTTC	CASSERGLSSGANVLTF
TRBV2	TRBJ1-5	-	-	TGTGCCAGCAAGAGCGGGGATGGCAATCAGCCCCAGCATTTT	CASKSGDGNQPQHF
TRBV11-3	TRBJ1-3	-	-	TGTGCCAGCAGCTTAGATACAGAACTCTCTGGAAACACCATATATTTT	CASSLDTELSGNTIYF
TRBV5-5	TRBJ1-5	-	TRBD1	TGTGCCAGCAGCTGGAGTACAGGGGGCCATCAGCCCCAGCATTTT	CASSWSTGGHQPQHF
TRBV7-7	TRBJ2-5	-	-	TGTGCCAGCAGCTTAGGCCCCGGGGGCCAAGAGACCCAGTACTTC	CASSLGPGGQETQYF
TRBV3-1/TRBV3-2	TRBJ1-1	few	TRBD1	TGTGCCAGCAGCCAAGATCGGGCGACAGGGGGCGGGAAGACTGAAGCTTTCTTT	CASSQDRATGGGKTEAFF
TRBV29-1	TRBJ1-2	-	-	TGCAGCGTTCGGGCAGGGCATGGCTACACCTTC	CSVRAGHGYTF
TRBV5-1	TRBJ1-2	-	TRBD1	TGCGCCAGCAGCCCAGGGGACAGGCCCACCAACTATGGCTACACCTTC	CASSPGDRPTNYGYTF
TRBV19	TRBJ2-7	-	-	TGTGCCAGTAGTGGCGGGACGGCCGTTGGCTACGAGCAGTACTTC	CASSGGTAVGYEQYF
TRBV6-1	TRBJ1-5	-	TRBD1	TGTGCCAGCAGTGAAGCGTTCAGGGGGGTCGTGAGGAATCAGCCCCAGCATTTT	CASSEAFRGVVRNQPQHF
TRBV28	TRBJ2-2	-	-	TGTGCCAGCAGTTTAAACGGGAACACCGGGGAGCTGTTTTTT	CASSLNGNTGELFF
TRBV10-1	TRBJ1-4	-	-	TGCGCCAGCAGTGCGAGTATCGCCACTAATGAAAAACTGTTTTTT	CASSASIATNEKLFF
TRBV7-9	TRBJ1-3	-	-	TGTGCCAGCAGCTTAGATCAGGGCTATGGAAACACCATATATTTT	CASSLDQGYGNTIYF
TRBV9	TRBJ2-1	-	-	TGTGCCAGCAGCGTAGCCGGTGAGCAGTTCTTC	CASSVAGEQFF
TRBV2	TRBJ2-1	-	TRBD2	TGTGCCAGCAGTGAAGGGACTAGCGCCAACAATGAGCAGTTCTTC	CASSEGTSANNEQFF
TRBV5-8	TRBJ1-2	-	-	TGTGCCAGCAGCTTGGAAAGACAGGCGCCCTACTATGGCTACACCTTC	CASSLERQAPYYGYTF
TRBV9	TRBJ2-2	-	TRBD1	TGTGCCAGCAGCGTAGGGAACAGGGGGGTCACCGGGGAGCTGTTTTTT	CASSVGNRGVTGELFF
TRBV25-1	TRBJ1-4	-	TRBD1	TGTGCCAGCAGTGATGGACACAGGGGTAGCGTTAATGAAAAACTGTTTTTT	CASSDGHRGSVNEKLFF